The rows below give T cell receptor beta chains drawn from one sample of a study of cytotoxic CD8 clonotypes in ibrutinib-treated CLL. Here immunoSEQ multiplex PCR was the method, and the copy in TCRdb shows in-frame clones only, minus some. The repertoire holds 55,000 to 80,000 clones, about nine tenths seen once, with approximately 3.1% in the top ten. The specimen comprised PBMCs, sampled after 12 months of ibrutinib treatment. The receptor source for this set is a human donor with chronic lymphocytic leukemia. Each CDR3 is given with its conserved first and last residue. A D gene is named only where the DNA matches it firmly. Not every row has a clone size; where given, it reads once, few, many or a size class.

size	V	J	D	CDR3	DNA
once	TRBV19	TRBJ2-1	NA	CASSIAGETFNEQFF	TGTGCCAGTAGTATAGCAGGTGAGACTTTCAATGAGCAGTTCTTC
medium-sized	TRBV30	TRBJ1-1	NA	CAWSYGRNTEAFF	TGTGCCTGGAGTTACGGAAGGAACACTGAAGCTTTCTTT
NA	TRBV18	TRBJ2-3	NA	CASSLSTDTQYF	TGTGCCAGCTCTCTCAGCACAGATACGCAGTATTTT
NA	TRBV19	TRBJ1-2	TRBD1	CASGGTGRGYTF	TGTGCCAGTGGGGGGACAGGCCGGGGCTACACCTTC
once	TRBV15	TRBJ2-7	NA	CATSRNAGGIGIDEQYF	TGTGCCACCAGCAGAAATGCGGGCGGGATCGGGATCGACGAGCAGTACTTC
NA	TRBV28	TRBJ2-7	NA	CASSLSGVYEQYF	TGTGCCAGCAGTTTATCAGGGGTCTACGAGCAGTACTTC
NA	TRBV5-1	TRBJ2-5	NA	CASSLRGWGPETQYF	TGCGCCAGCAGCTTGCGAGGGTGGGGGCCGGAGACCCAGTACTTC
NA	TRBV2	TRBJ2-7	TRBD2	CASDGGLGSYEQYF	TGTGCCAGCGATGGGGGACTAGGGTCCTACGAGCAGTACTTC
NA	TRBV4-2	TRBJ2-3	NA	CASSQVEVGTGSTDTQYF	TGTGCCAGCAGCCAAGTTGAGGTTGGGACGGGGAGCACAGATACGCAGTATTTT
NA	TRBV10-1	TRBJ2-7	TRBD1	CASLGQTPGEQYF	TGCGCCAGCCTGGGACAGACCCCAGGGGAGCAGTACTTC
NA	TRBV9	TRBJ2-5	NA	CASSVGYWETQYF	TGTGCCAGCAGCGTAGGGTATTGGGAGACCCAGTACTTC
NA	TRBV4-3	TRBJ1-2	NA	CASSQDSGRGYTF	TGCGCCAGCAGCCAAGATTCGGGGAGAGGCTACACCTTC
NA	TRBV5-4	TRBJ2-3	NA	CASSFDRTESTDTQYF	TGTGCCAGCAGCTTCGACCGGACGGAAAGCACAGATACGCAGTATTTT
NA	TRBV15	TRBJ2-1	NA	CATSRDWARQTHSPQFF	TGTGCCACCAGCAGAGATTGGGCCCGACAAACCCACTCCCCGCAGTTCTTC
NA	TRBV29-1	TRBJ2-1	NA	CSGRRSSSYNEQFF	TGCAGCGGACGAAGATCGAGCTCCTACAATGAGCAGTTCTTC
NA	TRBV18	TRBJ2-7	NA	CASSPPGGQSTYEQYF	TGTGCCAGCTCACCACCGGGGGGCCAATCCACCTACGAGCAGTACTTC
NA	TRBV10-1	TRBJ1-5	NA	CASSVGSNQPQHF	TGCGCCAGCAGTGTAGGTAGCAATCAGCCCCAGCATTTT
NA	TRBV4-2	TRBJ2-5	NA	CASSQPGAETQYF	TGTGCCAGCAGCCAACCGGGGGCTGAGACCCAGTACTTC
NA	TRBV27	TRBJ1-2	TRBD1	CASSLGTGDGYTF	TGTGCCAGCAGTCTCGGGACAGGGGATGGCTACACCTTC
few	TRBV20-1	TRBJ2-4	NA	CSAKEGIFQYF	TGCAGTGCTAAGGAGGGAATCTTTCAGTACTTC
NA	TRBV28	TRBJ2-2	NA	CASSPITGELFF	TGTGCCAGCAGCCCGATAACCGGGGAGCTGTTTTTT
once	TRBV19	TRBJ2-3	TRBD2	CASSVGLAGRTDTQYF	TGTGCCAGTAGTGTAGGACTAGCGGGGCGCACAGATACGCAGTATTTT
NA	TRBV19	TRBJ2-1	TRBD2	CASSISREGAYNEQFF	TGTGCCAGTAGTATAAGCCGGGAGGGCGCCTACAATGAGCAGTTCTTC
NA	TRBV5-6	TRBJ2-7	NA	CASSLAGQVIYEQYF	TGTGCCAGCAGCTTGGCGGGACAAGTCATCTACGAGCAGTACTTC